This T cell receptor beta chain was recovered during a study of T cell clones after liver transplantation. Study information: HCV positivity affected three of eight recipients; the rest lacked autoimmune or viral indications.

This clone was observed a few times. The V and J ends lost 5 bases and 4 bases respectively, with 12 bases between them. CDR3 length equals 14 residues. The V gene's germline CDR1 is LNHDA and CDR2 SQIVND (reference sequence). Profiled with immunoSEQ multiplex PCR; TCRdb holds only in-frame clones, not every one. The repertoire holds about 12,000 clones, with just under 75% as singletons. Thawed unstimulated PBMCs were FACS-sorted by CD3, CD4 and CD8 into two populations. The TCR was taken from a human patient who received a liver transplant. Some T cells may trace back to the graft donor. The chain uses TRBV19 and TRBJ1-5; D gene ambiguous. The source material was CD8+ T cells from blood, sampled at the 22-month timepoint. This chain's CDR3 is CASSSRVENQPQHF. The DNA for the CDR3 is TGTGCCAGTAGTTCCCGGGTCGAAAATCAGCCCCAGCATTTT.